Given below is one T cell receptor beta chain in context. This clonotype appeared many times. No antigen is known for it. Base qualities are not recorded, but no much larger clone differs from it by a single base. This specimen belongs to a study of T-cell memory formation after mild COVID-19 (dated by TCRdb to the early 2020s). Regarding the research as a whole: Most TCR sequence clusters were specific to one of the two donors. Longitudinal TCRalpha and TCRbeta repertoire sequencing tracked T-cell clones expanding and contracting after mild COVID-19 in a couple of donors. Two young, previously healthy adult volunteers, one female and one male, were included in the cohort. Beyond this particular receptor, the publication reports: Clones contracting from day 15 to 85 had balanced CD4/CD8 phenotypes, while a second wave expanding from day 15 to 37 was biased towards CD4+. Contracting CD4+ clones were located mainly in the CM and EM memory subsets, whereas CD8+ clones were found to be enriched in EMRA. SARS-CoV-2 specificity was not confirmed for the second-wave clones peaking on day 37. Only a couple of mild cases were covered in the study, and larger cohorts including severe cases with pre-infection samples were considered necessary. The detection of some responding clones in pre-infection memory suggests that pre-existing cross-reactive memory T cells joined the SARS-CoV-2 response.

PBMCs were isolated by Ficoll-Paque density gradient centrifugation. V loses 0 bases of germline sequence and J loses 10 bases, and the interval between the two ends is 9 bases. From its cysteine to its phenylalanine, the CDR3 spans 12 amino acids. Only CDR3 DNA is held: 36 bases, read in frame from base 1. CDR1 and CDR2 (SGHRS, YFSETQ) derive from the germline V gene. The run used an Illumina NovaSeq 6000. Using 5'RACE with constant-segment primers, TCRalpha and TCRbeta cDNA libraries were constructed, with sample barcodes and unique molecular identifiers added in the process. RNA was extracted from every sample with Trizol reagent. The libraries were amplified in two PCR steps, and the second step added a second sample barcode and Illumina TruSeq adapters. Sequencing of the libraries was done on an Illumina NovaSeq, producing 2 x 150 bp paired-end reads. In the original analysis: The reads were demultiplexed and collapsed into UMI-guided consensus sequences using migec v1.2.7. Using mixcr v2.1.11, the UMI consensuses were aligned to TRA and TRB V and J templates and assembled into clonotypes. Expanded or contracted clonotypes were those called significant by both edgeR and NoisET, with noise models trained on biological replicates. edgeR calls used a false discovery rate-adjusted p below 0.01 and a log2 fold-change threshold of 1. As an exploratory analysis of dynamics, max-normalized trajectories of the 1000 most abundant clonotypes were examined by PCA with hierarchical clustering. The CD4 or CD8 phenotype of responding clones was assigned using the separately sequenced CD4+ and CD8+ repertoires. Using fastp at Q25 and MiXCR, TCRdb reprocessed the public reads and kept productive beta chains. When rows share a CDR3 protein, they turn into one entry using the most common DNA and genes. The V and J calls, along with clone size, are taken from TCRdb and not from the paper's own processing. The sample table records roughly 150,000 distinct CDR3 sequences; about 14% of these occur just once. The top ten clones comprise 13% to 15% of the sample.

Sequencing input: PBMCs or a T cell subset sorted from them (not recorded which). The receptor was isolated from an adult woman who had mild COVID-19 (a few samples of this study predate the infection). The sample titles of this study are shuffled in the database, so cell type and time point are left out; the donor was told from shared clones. This chain joins TRBV5-1 to TRBJ2-3, with no reliable assignment of the D segment. The CDR3 protein is CASSLDQAAQYF. The base sequence is TGCGCCAGCAGCTTGGATCAGGCCGCGCAGTATTTT.